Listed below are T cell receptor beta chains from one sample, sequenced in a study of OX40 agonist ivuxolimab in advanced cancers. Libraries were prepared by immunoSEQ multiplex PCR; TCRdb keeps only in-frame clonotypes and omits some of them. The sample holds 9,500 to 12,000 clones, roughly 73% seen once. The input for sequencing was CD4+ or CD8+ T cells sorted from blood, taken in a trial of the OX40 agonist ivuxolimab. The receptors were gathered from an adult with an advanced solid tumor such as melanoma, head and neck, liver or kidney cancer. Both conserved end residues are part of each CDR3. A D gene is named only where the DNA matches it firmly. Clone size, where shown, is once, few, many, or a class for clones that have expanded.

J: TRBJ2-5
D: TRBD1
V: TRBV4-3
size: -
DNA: TGCGCCAGCAGCAAGGGACAGCAAGAGACCCAGTACTTC
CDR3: CASSKGQQETQYF

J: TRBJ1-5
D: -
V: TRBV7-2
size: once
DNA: TGTGCCAGCAGCTTAGGGCAGGATAATCAGCCCCAGCATTTT
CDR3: CASSLGQDNQPQHF

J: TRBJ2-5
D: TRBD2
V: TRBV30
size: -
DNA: TGTGCCTCATGGGCGGGAGAAGAGACCCAGTACTTC
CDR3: CASWAGEETQYF

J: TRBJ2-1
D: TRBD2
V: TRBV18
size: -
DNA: TGTGCCAGCTCATCGGGACTAGCGGGGGGCGATGAGCAGTTCTTC
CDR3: CASSSGLAGGDEQFF

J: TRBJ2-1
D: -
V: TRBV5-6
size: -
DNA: TGTGCCAGCGGGACAAAGTACTACAATGAGCAGTTCTTC
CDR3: CASGTKYYNEQFF

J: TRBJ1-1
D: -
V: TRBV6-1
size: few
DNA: TGTGCCAGCAGTGAAGGTATGGTGGGGAACACTGAAGCTTTCTTT
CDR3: CASSEGMVGNTEAFF

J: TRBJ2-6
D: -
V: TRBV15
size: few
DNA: TGTGCCATCGGCTCCGGACAGTCTGGGGCCAACGTCCTGACTTTC
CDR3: CAIGSGQSGANVLTF

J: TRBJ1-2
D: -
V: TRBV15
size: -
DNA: TGTGCCACCAGCAGAGATCAGGGCGACTATGGCTACACCTTC
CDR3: CATSRDQGDYGYTF

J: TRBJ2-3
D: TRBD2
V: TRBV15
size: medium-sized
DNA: TGTGCCACCAGCAGAGAGGGGCTAGCGGGAGCAGATACGCAGTATTTT
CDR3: CATSREGLAGADTQYF

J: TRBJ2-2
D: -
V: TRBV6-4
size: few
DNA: TGTGCCAGCAGTGACGGGACAAACACCGGGGAGCTGTTTTTT
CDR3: CASSDGTNTGELFF

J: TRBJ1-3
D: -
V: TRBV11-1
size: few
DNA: TGTGCCAGCAGCTTAGAGAACACCATATATTTT
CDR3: CASSLENTIYF

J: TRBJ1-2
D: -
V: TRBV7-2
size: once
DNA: TGTGCCAGCAGCGCCGGACGGACCTATGGCTACACCTTC
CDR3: CASSAGRTYGYTF

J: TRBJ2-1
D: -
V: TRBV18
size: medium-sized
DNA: TGTGCCAGCTCACCACCGGAGGGGGTTTCAGAGTTCTTC
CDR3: CASSPPEGVSEFF

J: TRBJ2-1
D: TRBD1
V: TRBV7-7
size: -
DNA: TGTGCCAGCAGCCTCGGGACAGGGGAAATCAATGAGCAGTTCTTC
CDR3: CASSLGTGEINEQFF

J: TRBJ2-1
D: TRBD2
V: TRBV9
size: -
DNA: TGTGCCAGCAGCGTAGTTGGTAGCGGGAACAATGAGCAGTTCTTC
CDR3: CASSVVGSGNNEQFF

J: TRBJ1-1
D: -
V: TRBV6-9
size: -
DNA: TGTGCCAGCAGTTATGGGATTGAAGCTTTCTTT
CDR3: CASSYGIEAFF

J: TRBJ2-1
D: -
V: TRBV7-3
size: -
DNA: TGTGCCAGCAGCTCTGGGGGAAACAATGAGCAGTTCTTC
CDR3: CASSSGGNNEQFF

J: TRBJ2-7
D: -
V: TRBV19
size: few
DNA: TGTGCCAGTAGTATTGGGTACGAGCAGTACTTC
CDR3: CASSIGYEQYF

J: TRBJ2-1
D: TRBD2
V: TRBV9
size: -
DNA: TGTGCCAGCAGCGTAGAGAGCGGGAGCTACAATGAGCAGTTCTTC
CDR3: CASSVESGSYNEQFF

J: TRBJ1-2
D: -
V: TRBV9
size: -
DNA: TGTGCCAGCAGCGTAGATCTTCGGGAATATGGCTACACCTTC
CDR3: CASSVDLREYGYTF

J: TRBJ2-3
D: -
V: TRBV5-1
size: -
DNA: TGCGCCAGCAGCCAAGGATTGGGGGGGGGCCACCCCATCTTCACAGATACGCAGTATTTT
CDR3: CASSQGLGGGHPIFTDTQYF

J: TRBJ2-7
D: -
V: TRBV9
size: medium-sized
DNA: TGTGCCAGCAGCGTAGAAGGGGGAGAGCAGTACTTC
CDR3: CASSVEGGEQYF

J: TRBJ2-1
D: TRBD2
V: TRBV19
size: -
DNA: TGTGCCAGTAAGCCTAGCGGGGGGCGGGATGAGCAGTTCTTC
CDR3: CASKPSGGRDEQFF

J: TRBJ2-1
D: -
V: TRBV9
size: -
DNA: TGTGCCAGCAGCCGGCAATCTAGCCAGCCCAGCAATGAGCAGTTCTTC
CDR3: CASSRQSSQPSNEQFF

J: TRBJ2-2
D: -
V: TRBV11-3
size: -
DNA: TGTGCCAGCAGCCTGGGACCTTGGAACACCGGGGAGCTGTTTTTT
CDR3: CASSLGPWNTGELFF

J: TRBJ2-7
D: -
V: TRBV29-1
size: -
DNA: TGCAGCGCCCGCATTACTAGACAGGCCTACGAGCAGTACTTC
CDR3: CSARITRQAYEQYF

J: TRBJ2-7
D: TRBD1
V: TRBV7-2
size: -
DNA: TGTGCCAGCAGCTTAGCGGACAGGGGGAGTTCCTACGAGCAGTACTTC
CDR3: CASSLADRGSSYEQYF

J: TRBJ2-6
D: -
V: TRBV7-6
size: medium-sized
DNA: TGTGCCAGCAGCTTAGTTGAATTAGCTCGGACTTACTCTGGGGCCAACGTCCTGACTTTC
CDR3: CASSLVELARTYSGANVLTF

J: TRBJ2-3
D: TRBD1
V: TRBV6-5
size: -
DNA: TGTGCCAGCAGTTACTCATTGACAGGGAAATCAGATACGCAGTATTTT
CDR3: CASSYSLTGKSDTQYF

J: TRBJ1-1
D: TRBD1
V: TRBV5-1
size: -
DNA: TGCGCCAGCAGCTTGGACAGGGGGGGCACTGAAGCTTTCTTT
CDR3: CASSLDRGGTEAFF

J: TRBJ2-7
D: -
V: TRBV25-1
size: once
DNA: TGTGCCAGCAGTGAGGAGGTCGGGCCCTTCTACGAGCAGTACTTC
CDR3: CASSEEVGPFYEQYF

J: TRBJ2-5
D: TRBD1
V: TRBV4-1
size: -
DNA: TGCGCCAGCAGCCAAGCTCCCGATACAGGGGCAGAGACCCAGTACTTC
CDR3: CASSQAPDTGAETQYF

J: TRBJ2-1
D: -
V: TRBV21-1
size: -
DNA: TGTGCCAGCAGTAACCAGGGCTACAGCTCCTACAATGAGCAGTTCTTC
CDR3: CASSNQGYSSYNEQFF

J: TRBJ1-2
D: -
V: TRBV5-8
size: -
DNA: TGTGCCAGCAGCCAGGGAACAGGGTCTTATAACTATGGCTACACCTTC
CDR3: CASSQGTGSYNYGYTF

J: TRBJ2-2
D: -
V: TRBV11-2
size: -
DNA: -
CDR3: CASSLVGSGTVFF

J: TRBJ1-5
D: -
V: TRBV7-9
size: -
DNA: TGCGCCAGCAGCCAAGAACGGGGCAGGGGTGTTATTCAGCCCCAGCATTTT
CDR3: CASSQERGRGVIQPQHF

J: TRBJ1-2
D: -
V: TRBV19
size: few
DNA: TGTGCCAGTACCCTGACACCCCAGGGGACCTATGGCTACACCTTC
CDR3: CASTLTPQGTYGYTF

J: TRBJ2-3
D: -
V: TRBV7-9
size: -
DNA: TGTGCCAGCAGCCCCCTAGGGCAGGTGTCAGATACGCAGTATTTT
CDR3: CASSPLGQVSDTQYF

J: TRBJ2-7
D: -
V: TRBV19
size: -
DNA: TGTGCCAGTAGTATTGCCGGGCTAGCTTTCGACGAGCAGTACTTC
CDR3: CASSIAGLAFDEQYF

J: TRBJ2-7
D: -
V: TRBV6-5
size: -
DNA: TGTGCCAGCAGTTACAGGGTGAAGACATCATCCTACGAGCAGTACTTC
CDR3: CASSYRVKTSSYEQYF

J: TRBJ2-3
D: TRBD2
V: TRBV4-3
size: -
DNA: TGCGCCAGCCGATCTGCCTTAGCGGGAGGCACAGATACGCAGTATTTT
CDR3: CASRSALAGGTDTQYF

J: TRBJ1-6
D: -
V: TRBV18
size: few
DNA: TGTGCCAGCTCACCAGGGGATAATTCACCCCTCCACTTT
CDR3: CASSPGDNSPLHF

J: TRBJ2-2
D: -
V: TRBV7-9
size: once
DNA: TGTGCCAGCAGTACTAAGTCCGGGGAGCTGTTTTTT
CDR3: CASSTKSGELFF

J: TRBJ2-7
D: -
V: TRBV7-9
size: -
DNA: TGTGCCAGCAGCCAAATGGGCTGCGAGCAGTACTTC
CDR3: CASSQMGCEQYF

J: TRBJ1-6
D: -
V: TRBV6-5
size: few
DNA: TGTGCCAGCAGCTACTCACAGGGTTTTAATTCACCCCTCCACTTT
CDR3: CASSYSQGFNSPLHF

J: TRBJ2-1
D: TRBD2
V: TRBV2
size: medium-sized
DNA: TGTGCCAGCAGTGAAGCGAGGACTAGCGGGAGTGTCGATGAGCAGTTCTTC
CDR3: CASSEARTSGSVDEQFF

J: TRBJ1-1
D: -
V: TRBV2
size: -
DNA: TGTGCCAGCAGGACACCAGGAGGCGCTTTCGGAGCTTTCTTT
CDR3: CASRTPGGAFGAFF

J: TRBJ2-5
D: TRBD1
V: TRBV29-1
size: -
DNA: TGCAGCGTTGAAACAGGGGTGAGCGAAGAGACCCAGTACTTC
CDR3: CSVETGVSEETQYF

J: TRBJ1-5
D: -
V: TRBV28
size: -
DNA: TGTGCCAGCAGTTCTAATCAGGGAGATAGCAATCAGCCCCAGCATTTT
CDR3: CASSSNQGDSNQPQHF

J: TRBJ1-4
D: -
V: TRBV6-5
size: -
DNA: TGTGCCAGCAGTTGGTCGGCCATGAGAACTAATGAAAAACTGTTTTTT
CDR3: CASSWSAMRTNEKLFF

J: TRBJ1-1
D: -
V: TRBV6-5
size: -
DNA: TGTGCCAGCAGTTACGGCAGGAACACTGAAGCTTTCTTT
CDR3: CASSYGRNTEAFF

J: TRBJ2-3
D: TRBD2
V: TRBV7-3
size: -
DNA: TGTGCCAGCAGCTCCAGGACTAGCGCAGATACGCAGTATTTT
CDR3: CASSSRTSADTQYF

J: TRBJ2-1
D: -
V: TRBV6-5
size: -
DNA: TGTGCCAGCAGTTACTCCGGAGCCGGTGAGCAGTTCTTC
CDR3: CASSYSGAGEQFF

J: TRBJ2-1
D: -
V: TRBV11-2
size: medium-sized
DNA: TGTGCCAGCAGCTCCCCGAACGACAATGAGCAGTTCTTC
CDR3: CASSSPNDNEQFF

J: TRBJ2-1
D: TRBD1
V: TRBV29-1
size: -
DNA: TGCAGCGCTCCGGGACAGGTTACCTACAATGAGCAGTTCTTC
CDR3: CSAPGQVTYNEQFF

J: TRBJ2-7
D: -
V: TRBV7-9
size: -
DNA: TGTGCCAGCAGCTTAGGGGGGGGCAGCCTCTACTCCTACGAGCAGTACTTC
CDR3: CASSLGGGSLYSYEQYF

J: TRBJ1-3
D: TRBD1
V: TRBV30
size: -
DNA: TGTGCCTGGAGCGAGGACAGGGCCCATTTT
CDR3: CAWSEDRAHF

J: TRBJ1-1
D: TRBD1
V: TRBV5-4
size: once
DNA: TGTGCCAGCAGCTTTCCGGGACAGGGGTCCACTGAAGCTTTCTTT
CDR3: CASSFPGQGSTEAFF

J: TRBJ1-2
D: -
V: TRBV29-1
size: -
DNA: TGCAGCGTTGGCGGAAACTACTATGGCTACACCTTC
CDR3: CSVGGNYYGYTF

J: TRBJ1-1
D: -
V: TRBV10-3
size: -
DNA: TGTGCCATCAGGGAGGGCGGGGGAAGAGGGGACACTGAAGCTTTCTTT
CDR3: CAIREGGGRGDTEAFF